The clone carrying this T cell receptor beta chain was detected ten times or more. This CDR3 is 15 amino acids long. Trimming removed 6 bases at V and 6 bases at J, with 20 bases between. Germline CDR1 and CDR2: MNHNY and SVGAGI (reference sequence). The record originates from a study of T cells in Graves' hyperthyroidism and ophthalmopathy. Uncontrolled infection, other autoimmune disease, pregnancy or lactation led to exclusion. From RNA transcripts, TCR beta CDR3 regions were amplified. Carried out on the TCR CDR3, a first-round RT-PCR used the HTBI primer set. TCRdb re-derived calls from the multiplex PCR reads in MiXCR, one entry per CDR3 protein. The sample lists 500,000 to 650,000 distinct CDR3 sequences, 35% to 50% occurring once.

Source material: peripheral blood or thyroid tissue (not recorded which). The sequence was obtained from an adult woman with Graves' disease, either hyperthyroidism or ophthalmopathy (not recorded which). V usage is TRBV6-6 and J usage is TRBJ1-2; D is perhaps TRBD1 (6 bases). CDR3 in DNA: TGTGCCAGCAGCCCCTTCCTGGAGGGGGTAGATGGCTACACCTTC. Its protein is CASSPFLEGVDGYTF.